This passage covers 22 T cell receptor beta chains from one sample sequenced in a study of Ad26.COV2.S vaccination and SARS-CoV-2 variants. The repertoire was sequenced with immunoSEQ multiplex PCR; TCRdb's copy has only in-frame clones and lacks some. Among roughly 380,000 clones listed, 88% were seen once. The treatment: approximately 18 received Ad26.COV2.S at low or high dose, single or two shots; 5 received placebo; per-sample allocation not given. Sampling took place 63 days after the first vaccine or placebo injection. The sample was peripheral blood, taken in a trial of Ad26.COV2.S vaccine versus placebo. The receptors shown here come from a person aged 18-65 years who received the Ad26.COV2.S COVID-19 vaccine or a placebo.

The chain employs TRBV6-5 and TRBJ1-3, with D possibly being TRBD1 (6 bases). The germline V gene encodes CDR1 MNHEY and CDR2 SVGAGI. This CDR3 has 16 residues. Trimming removed 1 base at V and 2 bases at J, with 12 bases between. CDR3 region: CASSYFPRGTGNTIYF. The CDR3 DNA sequence: TGTGCCAGCAGTTACTTTCCCAGGGGAACTGGAAACACCATATATTTT.

As regards this clone: The junction shows a germline mismatch at one end, possibly a read error. The V and J genes are TRBV3-1 (or the pseudogene TRBV3-2) and TRBJ2-3; D unresolved. This CDR3 has 11 amino acids. The germline V gene has CDR1 LGHDT and CDR2 YNNKEL (reference sequence). The CDR3 coding sequence is TGTGCCAGCAACCAAGGAGATACGCAGTATTTT. This codes for CASNQGDTQYF.

The chain employs TRBV28 and TRBJ2-1; tentative D call: TRBD1 (6 bases). V lost 8 bases and J 0 bases, leaving 17 bases between the germline ends. Germline values: CDR1 MDHEN, CDR2 SYDVKM. The CDR3 length is 16 residues. The CDR3 DNA is TGTGCCAGCGAATCAGGGGCCGCGAGCTCCTACAATGAGCAGTTCTTC. Its translation: CASESGAASSYNEQFF. Full variable domain (missing parts from reference TRBV28 and TRBJ2-1): DVKVTQSSRYLVKRTGEKVFLECVQDMDHENMFWYRQDPGLGLRLIYFSYDVKMKEKGDIPEGYSVSREKKERFSLILESASTNQTSMYLCASESGAASSYNEQFFGPGTRLTVL.

The chain carries TRBV28 and TRBJ2-5; TRBD1 agrees at 10 bases. V dropped 5 bases and J dropped 5; count of bases not matched to a gene: 11. Per germline, CDR1 MDHEN and CDR2 SYDVKM. This CDR3 region has 16 residues. The CDR3: CASSPRDRGRGETQYF. As DNA, the CDR3 is TGTGCCAGCAGTCCCCGAGACAGGGGGCGCGGGGAGACCCAGTACTTC.

The V call is TRBV6-2 or TRBV6-3, the J call TRBJ1-1; 7 bases map to TRBD1. The CDR3 is 14 residues long. The germline V gene encodes CDR1 MNHEY and CDR2 SVGEGT. The V gene end was trimmed by 4 bases and the J gene end by 5 bases; junction bases not matched to a gene: 7. The CDR3 loop reads CASSFGQEATEAFF. The CDR3 region has the DNA TGTGCCAGCAGTTTCGGACAGGAAGCAACTGAAGCTTTCTTT.

The chain is built from TRBV7-6 and TRBJ2-1; D is undetermined. V was cut by 5 bases and J by 0 bases, with 14 bases left in between. The CDR3 runs to 16 residues. Germline values: CDR1 SGHVS, CDR2 FNYEAQ. CDR3 sequence: CASSPRAPTSYNEQFF. DNA of the CDR3: TGTGCCAGCAGCCCCCGGGCCCCTACCTCCTACAATGAGCAGTTCTTC.

The chain recombines TRBV2 with TRBJ2-5; tentatively, D is TRBD1 (7 bases). Trimming cost V 5 bases and J 1 base, with 17 bases left between them. Germline CDR1 is SNHLY and CDR2 is FYNNEI. This CDR3 has 16 amino acids. The CDR3 DNA reads as TGTGCCAGCAGTCAGGGGGGCAGGGGTCCCCAAGAGACCCAGTACTTC. Translating it yields CASSQGGRGPQETQYF.

The chain joins TRBV9 to TRBJ2-5; no reliable D call. The germline gives CDR1 SGDLS, CDR2 YYNGEE. The length of the CDR3 is 14 residues. Trimming pared 0 bases from V and 5 bases from J, leaving 11 bases between. CDR3: CASSVEAAEETQYF. The CDR3 nucleotides read TGTGCCAGCAGCGTAGAAGCCGCTGAGGAGACCCAGTACTTC.

The chain employs TRBV11-3 and TRBJ1-1; 7 bases are shared with TRBD1. The V gene's germline CDR1 is SGHNT and CDR2 YENEEA. The length of the CDR3 is 19 residues. V shed 4 bases and J 3 bases; nucleotides not matched to a gene: 20. In nucleotides, the CDR3 is TGTGCCAGCAGCTCCCGATGGGATGACAGGGAGAGAAGGGACACTGAAGCTTTCTTT. Translating it yields CASSSRWDDRERRDTEAFF.

The V gene is TRBV30, the J gene TRBJ1-5; a possible D gene is TRBD1 (6 bases). Trimming pared 2 bases from V and 9 bases from J, leaving 8 bases between. Per the germline V gene, CDR1 is GTSNPN and CDR2 is SVGIG (reference sequence). This CDR3 has 11 residues. As DNA, the CDR3 is TGTGCCTGGAGTTTAGGGGGGCCCCAGCATTTT. It codes for CAWSLGGPQHF.

The V call is TRBV6-5, the J call TRBJ1-6; the D gene is possibly TRBD1 (5 bases). The CDR3 length is 15 residues. V shed 6 bases and J shed 13 bases, with 22 bases lying between them. The V gene's germline CDR1 is MNHEY and CDR2 SVGAGI. CDR3 coding DNA: TGTGCCAGCAGCCAAACCCCGGGACCCGAATCGCCCCTCCACTTT. Amino acids: CASSQTPGPESPLHF.

The rearrangement links TRBV7-3 to TRBJ2-3; D may match TRBD1 or TRBD2 (5 bases each). This CDR3 has 14 residues. The V gene's germline CDR1 is SGHTA and CDR2 FQGTGA. V lost 3 bases, J lost 2 bases, and 9 bases lay in between. The CDR3 nucleotides read TGTGCCAGCAGCTTGGGGGATTCCACAGATACGCAGTATTTT. Residues: CASSLGDSTDTQYF.

V gene TRBV6-5 combines with J gene TRBJ2-3; D ambiguous. Deletions cut 7 bases from V and 6 bases from J, with 11 bases between. Looked up from germline, CDR1 is MNHEY and CDR2 is SVGAGI. The CDR3 consists of 12 residues. The CDR3 DNA is TGTGCCAGCACCCCTTCGGTGGATACGCAGTATTTT. Its protein is CASTPSVDTQYF.

The rearrangement links TRBV18 to TRBJ1-3; 7 bases align to TRBD1. Germline lookup yields CDR1 KGHSH and CDR2 LQKENI. The CDR3 runs to 15 residues. Trimming took 5 bases from V and 0 from J; bases not matched to a gene: 4. The CDR3 loop reads CASSTGQYSGNTIYF. CDR3 bases: TGTGCCAGCTCAACGGGACAGTACTCTGGAAACACCATATATTTT.

This clone was seen only once. V is TRBV28 and J is TRBJ2-7; 9 bases line up with TRBD1. The J segment lost 3 bases and the V segment lost 5 bases, leaving 11 bases of the junction unmatched. Germline CDR1 reads MDHEN; CDR2 reads SYDVKM. The CDR3 spans 16 residues. CDR3 in amino acids: CASSLSSGQGYYEQYF. The CDR3 DNA reads TGTGCCAGCAGTCTCTCCTCGGGACAGGGTTACTACGAGCAGTACTTC.

This clone was counted a single time. This chain links TRBV19 with TRBJ2-5; the D is unclear. Trimming cost V 3 bases and J 1 base, with 9 bases left between them. Germline CDR1 and CDR2: LNHDA and SQIVND (reference sequence). The length of the CDR3 is 14 residues. The CDR3 DNA reads as TGTGCCAGTAGTATTGGGGTGGCCCAAGAGACCCAGTACTTC. Protein: CASSIGVAQETQYF.

As regards this clone: The same CDR3 can be traced to other DNA sequences in this sample. CDR3 nucleotide sequence: TGTGCCAGCAGCTTGGTACTAGCGGGTACCTACGAGCAGTACTTC. Translated, it gives CASSLVLAGTYEQYF. The chain couples TRBV5-5 to TRBJ2-7, with TRBD2 matching 9 bases. Germline CDR1 reads SGHKS; CDR2 reads YYEKEE (reference sequence). The length of the CDR3 is 15 residues. The ends lost 0 bases at V and 2 bases at J; junction bases unmatched: 3.

V gene TRBV6-4 combines with J gene TRBJ2-1; 15 positions match TRBD2. Germline values: CDR1 MRHNA, CDR2 SNTAGT. Unmatched junction bases numbered 8, after V lost 2 bases and J lost 9 bases. The CDR3 has 17 amino acids. The CDR3 here is CASSDTGLAGGAGEQFF. The CDR3 DNA reads TGTGCCAGCAGTGACACGGGACTAGCGGGGGGTGCCGGTGAGCAGTTCTTC.

The chain has TRBV30 and TRBJ2-3; D is possibly TRBD2 (6 bases). The CDR3 has 16 residues. V was clipped by 3 bases and J by 3 bases, with 19 bases between them. The germline gives CDR1 GTSNPN, CDR2 SVGIG (reference sequence). CDR3 nucleotides: TGTGCCTGGAGCCGGGACTCCCGAAGGGGTACAGATACGCAGTATTTT. As protein: CAWSRDSRRGTDTQYF.

The rearrangement links TRBV13 to TRBJ1-1; D is possibly TRBD1 (6 bases). Between the trimmed V and J ends, which lost 0 bases and 1 base, there was a span of 12 bases. This CDR3 contains 16 residues. Germline CDR1 PRHDT, CDR2 FYEKMQ (reference sequence). Here the CDR3 reads CASSLGRNRENTEAFF. As DNA, the CDR3 is TGTGCCAGCAGCTTAGGCCGAAACAGGGAGAACACTGAAGCTTTCTTT.

The rearrangement joins TRBV29-1 to TRBJ2-2; a weak D match, TRBD1 (6 bases). Germline CDR1 and CDR2: SQVTM and ANQGSEA. V was trimmed by 2 bases and J by 1 base, leaving 8 bases between them. There are 14 residues in the CDR3. CDR3: CSVERTENTGELFF. The CDR3 DNA reads TGCAGCGTTGAAAGGACAGAGAACACCGGGGAGCTGTTTTTT.

V and J are TRBV12-3 or TRBV12-4 and TRBJ1-1, with a weak D call TRBD1 (6 bases). This CDR3 is built from 13 residues. V was clipped by 6 bases and J by 5 bases, with 13 bases between them. Written as DNA, the CDR3 is TGTGCCAGCAGGTGGGGGGGACATACTGAAGCTTTCTTT. Translation: CASRWGGHTEAFF.